The 10 T cell receptor beta chains reported below all come from one sample, sequenced in a study of T cells in women clearing cervical HPV infection (dated by TCRdb to about 2018). Receptors were amplified or captured by the immunoSEQ multiplex PCR assay. The immuneACCESS repertoire file appears here via TCRdb, limited to in-frame rearrangements. These files lack a portion of the clones; in checked studies, under half of the deficit traces to unresolved V genes, and the cause of the others is not known. The table for this sample records 35,000 to 45,000 clones. Less than 7.5% of the sample lies in the top ten. Sequencing was performed on blood buffy coat. The receptor set was obtained from a woman between 18 and 70 years old with a cervical HPV16 infection that either progressed to CIN3+ or cleared (not recorded which).

In the case of this clone: Read data end 3 residues before the CDR3 end; the end is taken from the germline J gene. V usage is TRBV7-2 and J usage is TRBJ1-2; no firm D call. Germline assignment: CDR1 SGHTA and CDR2 FQGNSA. The CDR3 length is 15 residues. CDR3 protein: CASSRGQELSYDYTF. The covered CDR3 bases are TGTGCCAGCAGCCGTGGGCAGGAGCTTTCCTACGAC.

As to this clone: The CDR3 goes on 3 residues after the read ends, and that part is filled in from the germline J gene. The J gene is TRBJ1-2, the V gene TRBV20-1; possibly TRBD1 for D (6 bases). Germline V gene lookup returns CDR1 DFQATT and CDR2 SNEGSKA (reference sequence). The CDR3 consists of 13 residues. V dropped 4 bases and J dropped 2 bases, with 11 bases sitting between them. Incomplete CDR3 DNA: TGCAGTGCTAAAGGACAGCCGAACTATGGC. Its protein is CSAKGQPNYG. The CDR3 in its entirety is CSAKGQPNYGYTF.

Note on this clone: The missing CDR3 end, 3 residues past where the read stops, is filled in from the germline J gene. This chain uses TRBV4-1 with TRBJ2-7; no definite D call. V lost 0 bases and J lost 0, with 12 bases in between. The CDR3 is 16 amino acids. CDR1 and CDR2 (germline): MGHRA, YSYEKL. CDR3 sequence: CASSQEATVSSYEQYF. CDR3 DNA (partial): TGCGCCAGCAGCCAAGAGGCCACAGTGAGCTCCTACGAG.

Comments on this clone: The read stops 3 residues short of the end of the CDR3; the missing end is completed from the germline J gene. This sequence joins TRBV30 and TRBJ1-5, with D maybe TRBD1 (5 bases). Germline CDR1 reads GTSNPN; CDR2 reads SVGIG (reference sequence). This CDR3 has 15 amino acids. V lost 2 bases, J lost 9 bases, and 20 bases lay in between. CDR3 loop: CAWSPPPGTGLPQHF. The sequenced part of the CDR3 DNA is TGTGCCTGGAGTCCTCCCCCAGGGACTGGATTGCCC.

In the case of this clone: The read terminates 3 residues before the CDR3 end, so the remaining end is supplied by the germline J gene. The chain recombines TRBV7-2 with TRBJ1-1, with D tentatively TRBD1 (5 bases). Trimming pared 2 bases from V and 2 bases from J, leaving 12 bases between. The CDR3 covers 15 residues. The V gene's germline CDR1 is SGHTA and CDR2 FQGNSA. The CDR3: CASSLSRAGNTEAFF. The sequenced CDR3 bases are TGTGCCAGCAGCTTAAGCAGGGCAGGCAACACTGAA. The entire variable domain, with the rest obtained from reference TRBV7-2 and TRBJ1-1, is as follows: GAGVSQSPSNKVTEKGKDVELRCDPISGHTALYWYRQSLGQGLEFLIYFQGNSAPDKSGLPSDRFSAERTGGSVSTLTIQRTQQEDSAVYLCASSLSRAGNTEAFFGQGTRLTVV.

Remarks on this clone: Read data end 3 residues before the CDR3 end; the end is taken from the germline J gene. This chain joins TRBV7-9 and TRBJ1-1; D remains ambiguous. The CDR3 spans 13 residues. V lost 2 bases to trimming and J lost 1 base, with 5 bases between them. Looked up from germline, CDR1 is SEHNR and CDR2 is FQNEAQ (reference sequence). The part of the CDR3 DNA that was read is TGTGCCAGCAGCTTACGCGAGAACACTGAA. This codes for CASSLRENTE. The entire CDR3 reads CASSLRENTEAFF.

The DNA read from the CDR3 is TGTGCCAGTAGTCTGAGACAGATCAATGAG. It translates to CASSLRQINE. The full CDR3 reads CASSLRQINEQFF. The chain couples TRBV19 to TRBJ2-1, with D perhaps matching TRBD1 (5 bases). The DNA ends 3 residues before the CDR3 does, and the rest of the CDR3 is filled in from the germline J gene. Trimming removed 5 bases at V and 6 bases at J, with 11 bases between. CDR3 length equals 13 residues. Germline V lookup: CDR1 LNHDA, CDR2 SQIVND (reference sequence).

Turning to this clone: The read is 3 residues too short to cover the CDR3 end, so that end is filled in from the germline J gene. The V call is TRBV7-9, the J call TRBJ2-3; TRBD1 is a possible D gene (5 bases). The CDR3 runs 12 residues. CDR1 is SEHNR, CDR2 FQNEAQ, per germline (reference sequence). The CDR3 protein is CASRDNQETQYF. CDR3 DNA, as far as it was read: TGTGCCAGCAGGGACAACCAAGAGACG.

About this clone itself: The read terminates 3 residues ahead of where the CDR3 ends, so the germline J gene completes it. The chain joins TRBV30 to TRBJ2-7; D might be TRBD2 (6 bases). CDR1 is GTSNPN, CDR2 SVGIG, per germline (reference sequence). The CDR3 consists of 15 residues. V lost 2 bases and J 4 bases, leaving 18 bases between the germline ends. CDR3 loop: CAWSPRDWNRYEQYF. The sequenced CDR3 bases are TGTGCCTGGAGTCCCCGGGACTGGAACCGTTACGAG.

As concerns this clone: The read stops 3 residues short of the end of the CDR3; the missing end is completed from the germline J gene. The rearrangement uses TRBV5-4 and TRBJ2-1; D perhaps matches TRBD2 (6 bases). The CDR3 is 13 residues long. V was pared by 3 bases and J by 4 bases, with 8 bases between. CDR1 and CDR2 (germline): SGHNT, YYREEE (reference sequence). CDR3 bases read: TGTGCCAGCAGCTCCGGGGGATACAATGAG. It codes for CASSSGGYNE. The entire CDR3 protein is CASSSGGYNEQFF.